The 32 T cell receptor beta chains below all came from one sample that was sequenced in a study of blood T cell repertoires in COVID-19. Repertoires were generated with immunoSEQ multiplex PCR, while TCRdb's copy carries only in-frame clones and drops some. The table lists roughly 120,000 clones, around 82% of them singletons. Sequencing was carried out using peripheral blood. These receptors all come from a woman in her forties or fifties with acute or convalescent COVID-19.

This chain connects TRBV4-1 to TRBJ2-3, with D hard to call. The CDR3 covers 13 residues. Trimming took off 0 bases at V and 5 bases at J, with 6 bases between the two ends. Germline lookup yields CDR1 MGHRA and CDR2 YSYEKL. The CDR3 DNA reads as TGCGCCAGCAGCCAAGATCCCGGAGATACGCAGTATTTT. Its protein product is CASSQDPGDTQYF.

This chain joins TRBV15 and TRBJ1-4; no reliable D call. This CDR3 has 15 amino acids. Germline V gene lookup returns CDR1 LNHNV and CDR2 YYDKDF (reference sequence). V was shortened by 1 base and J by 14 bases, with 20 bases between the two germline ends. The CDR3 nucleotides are TGTGCCACCAGCAGAGTCCCCAACTTGTCGGGGAAGCTGTTTTTT. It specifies CATSRVPNLSGKLFF.

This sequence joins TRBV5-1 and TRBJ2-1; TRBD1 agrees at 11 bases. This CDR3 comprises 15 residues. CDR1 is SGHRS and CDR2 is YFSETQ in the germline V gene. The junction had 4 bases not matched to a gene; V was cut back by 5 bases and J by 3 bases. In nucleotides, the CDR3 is TGCGCCAGCAGTGGACAGGGGGCCGTCTACAATGAGCAGTTCTTC. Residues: CASSGQGAVYNEQFF. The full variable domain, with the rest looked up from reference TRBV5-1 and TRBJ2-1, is KAGVTQTPRYLIKTRGQQVTLSCSPISGHRSVSWYQQTPGQGLQFLFEYFSETQRNKGNFPGRFSGRQFSNSRSEMNVSTLELGDSALYLCASSGQGAVYNEQFFGPGTRLTVL.

The CDR3 sequence: CASSIGVGGHEQYF. CDR3 DNA sequence: TGTGCCAGTAGTATAGGAGTCGGAGGCCACGAGCAGTACTTC. The V and J genes are TRBV19 and TRBJ2-7; D is possibly TRBD2 (5 bases). V shed 1 base and J shed 5 bases, with 12 bases lying between them. CDR1 and CDR2 from the germline V gene are LNHDA and SQIVND (reference sequence). The CDR3 sequence is 14 residues long. Full variable domain (remainder filled in from reference TRBV19 and TRBJ2-7): DGGITQSPKYLFRKEGQNVTLSCEQNLNHDAMYWYRQDPGQGLRLIYYSQIVNDFQKGDIAEGYSVSREKKESFPLTVTSAQKNPTAFYLCASSIGVGGHEQYFGPGTRLTVT.

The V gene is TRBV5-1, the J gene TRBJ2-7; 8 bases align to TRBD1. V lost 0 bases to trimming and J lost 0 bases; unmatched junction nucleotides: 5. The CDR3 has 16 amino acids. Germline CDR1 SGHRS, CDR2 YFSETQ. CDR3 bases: TGCGCCAGCAGCTTGGCCAGACAGGGGAGCTCCTACGAGCAGTACTTC. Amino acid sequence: CASSLARQGSSYEQYF. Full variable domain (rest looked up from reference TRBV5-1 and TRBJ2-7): KAGVTQTPRYLIKTRGQQVTLSCSPISGHRSVSWYQQTPGQGLQFLFEYFSETQRNKGNFPGRFSGRQFSNSRSEMNVSTLELGDSALYLCASSLARQGSSYEQYFGPGTRLTVT.

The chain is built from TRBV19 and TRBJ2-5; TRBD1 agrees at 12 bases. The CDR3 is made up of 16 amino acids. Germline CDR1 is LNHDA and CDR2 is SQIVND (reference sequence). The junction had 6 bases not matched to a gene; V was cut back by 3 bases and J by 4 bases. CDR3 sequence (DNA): TGTGCCAGTAGTATCACCGGGACAGGGGGCAGAGAGACCCAGTACTTC. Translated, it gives CASSITGTGGRETQYF.

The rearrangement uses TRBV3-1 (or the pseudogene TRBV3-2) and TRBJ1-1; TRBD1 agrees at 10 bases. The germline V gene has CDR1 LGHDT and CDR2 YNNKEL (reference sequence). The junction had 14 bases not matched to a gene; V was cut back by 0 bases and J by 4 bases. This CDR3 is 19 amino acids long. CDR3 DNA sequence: TGTGCCAGCAGCCAAGATGGACACAGGACAGGGGGAGTCAGCACTGAAGCTTTCTTT. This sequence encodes CASSQDGHRTGGVSTEAFF.

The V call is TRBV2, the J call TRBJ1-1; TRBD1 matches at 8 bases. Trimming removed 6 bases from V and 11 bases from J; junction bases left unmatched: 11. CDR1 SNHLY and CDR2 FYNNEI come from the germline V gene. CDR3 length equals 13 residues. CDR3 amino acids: CASRWGRDRRAFF. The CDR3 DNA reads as TGTGCCAGCAGATGGGGGAGGGACAGGCGGGCTTTCTTT.

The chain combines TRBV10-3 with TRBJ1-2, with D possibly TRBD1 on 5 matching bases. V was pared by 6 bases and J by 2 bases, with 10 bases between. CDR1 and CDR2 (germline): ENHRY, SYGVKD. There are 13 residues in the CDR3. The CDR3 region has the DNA TGTGCCATCAGACCGACAGAGAACTATGGCTACACCTTC. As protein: CAIRPTENYGYTF.

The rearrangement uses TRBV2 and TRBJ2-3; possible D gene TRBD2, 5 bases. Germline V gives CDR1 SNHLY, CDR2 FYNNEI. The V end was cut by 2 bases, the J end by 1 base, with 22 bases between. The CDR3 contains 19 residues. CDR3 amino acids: CASSEPRTYKHGGTDTQYF. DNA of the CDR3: TGTGCCAGCAGTGAACCGAGAACTTATAAACACGGGGGCACAGATACGCAGTATTTT.

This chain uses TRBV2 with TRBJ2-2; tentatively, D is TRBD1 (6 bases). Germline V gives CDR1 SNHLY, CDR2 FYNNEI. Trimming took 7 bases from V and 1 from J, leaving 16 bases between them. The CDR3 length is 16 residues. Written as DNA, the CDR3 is TGTGCCAGCACTACGACAGGTCTAGAGAACACCGGGGAGCTGTTTTTT. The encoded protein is CASTTTGLENTGELFF.

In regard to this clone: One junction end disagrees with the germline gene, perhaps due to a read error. As DNA, the CDR3 is TGTGCTAGCAGCTTAGGGGGACAGGGTACCTACGAGCAGTACTTC. Translating it yields CASSLGGQGTYEQYF. The chain is built from TRBV7-7 and TRBJ2-7, with 9 bases lining up with TRBD1. The CDR3 runs 15 residues. From germline, CDR1 is SSHAT and CDR2 FNYEAQ (reference sequence).

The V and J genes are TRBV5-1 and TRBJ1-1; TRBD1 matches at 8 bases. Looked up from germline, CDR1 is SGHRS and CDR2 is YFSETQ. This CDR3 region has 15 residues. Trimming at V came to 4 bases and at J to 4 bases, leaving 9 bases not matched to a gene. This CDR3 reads CASSPGDTGGTEAFF. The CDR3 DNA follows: TGCGCCAGCAGCCCGGGGGACACAGGGGGCACTGAAGCTTTCTTT. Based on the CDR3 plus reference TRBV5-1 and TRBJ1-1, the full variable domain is KAGVTQTPRYLIKTRGQQVTLSCSPISGHRSVSWYQQTPGQGLQFLFEYFSETQRNKGNFPGRFSGRQFSNSRSEMNVSTLELGDSALYLCASSPGDTGGTEAFFGQGTRLTVV.

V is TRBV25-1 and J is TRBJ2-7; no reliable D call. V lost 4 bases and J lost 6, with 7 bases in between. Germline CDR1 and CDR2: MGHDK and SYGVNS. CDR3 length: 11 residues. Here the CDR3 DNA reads TGTGCCAGCAGTGGACATTTCGAGCAGTACTTC. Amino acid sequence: CASSGHFEQYF.

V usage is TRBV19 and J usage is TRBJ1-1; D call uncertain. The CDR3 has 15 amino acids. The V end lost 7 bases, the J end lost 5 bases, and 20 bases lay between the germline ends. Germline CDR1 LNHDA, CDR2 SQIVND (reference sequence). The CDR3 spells CASIGRTAGGTEAFF. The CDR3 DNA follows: TGTGCCAGTATTGGACGGACTGCCGGAGGGACTGAAGCTTTCTTT.

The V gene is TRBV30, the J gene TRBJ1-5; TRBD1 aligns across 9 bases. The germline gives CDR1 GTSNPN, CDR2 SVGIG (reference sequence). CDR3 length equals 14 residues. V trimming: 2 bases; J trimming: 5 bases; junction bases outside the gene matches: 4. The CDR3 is CAWSRTGGDQPQHF. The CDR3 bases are TGTGCCTGGAGTCGAACAGGGGGCGATCAGCCCCAGCATTTT.

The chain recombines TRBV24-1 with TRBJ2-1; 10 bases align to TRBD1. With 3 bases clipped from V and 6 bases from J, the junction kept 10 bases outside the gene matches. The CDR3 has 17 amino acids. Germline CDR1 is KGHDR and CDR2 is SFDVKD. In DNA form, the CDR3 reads TGTGCCACCAGTGATAGAAAAGGACAGGGGGGCGGCAATGAGCAGTTCTTC. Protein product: CATSDRKGQGGGNEQFF.

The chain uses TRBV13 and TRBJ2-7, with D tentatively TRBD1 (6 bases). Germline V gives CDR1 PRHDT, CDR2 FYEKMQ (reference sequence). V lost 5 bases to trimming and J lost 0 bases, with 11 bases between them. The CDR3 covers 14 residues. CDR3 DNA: TGTGCCAGCAGCCCCTCGGACAGCTCCTACGAGCAGTACTTC. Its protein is CASSPSDSSYEQYF.

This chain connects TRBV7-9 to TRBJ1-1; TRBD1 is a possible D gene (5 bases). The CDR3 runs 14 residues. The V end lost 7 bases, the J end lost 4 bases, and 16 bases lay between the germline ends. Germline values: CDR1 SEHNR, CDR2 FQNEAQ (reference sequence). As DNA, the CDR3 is TGTGCCAGCACCCCCATCGGGGGGGGCACTGAAGCTTTCTTT. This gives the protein CASTPIGGGTEAFF.

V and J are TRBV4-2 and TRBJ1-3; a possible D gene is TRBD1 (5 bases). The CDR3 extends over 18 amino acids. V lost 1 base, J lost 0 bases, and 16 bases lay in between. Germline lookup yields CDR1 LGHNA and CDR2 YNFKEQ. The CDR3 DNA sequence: TGTGCCAGCAGCCAAGCGCCCGGGGGAAGGTCCTCTGGAAACACCATATATTTT. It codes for CASSQAPGGRSSGNTIYF.

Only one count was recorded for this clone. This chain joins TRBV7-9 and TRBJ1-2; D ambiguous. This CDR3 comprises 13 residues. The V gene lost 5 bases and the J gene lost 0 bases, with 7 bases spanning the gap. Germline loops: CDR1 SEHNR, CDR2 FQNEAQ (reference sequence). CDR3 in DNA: TGTGCCAGCAGCGCCGGGGCTAACTATGGCTACACCTTC. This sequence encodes CASSAGANYGYTF.

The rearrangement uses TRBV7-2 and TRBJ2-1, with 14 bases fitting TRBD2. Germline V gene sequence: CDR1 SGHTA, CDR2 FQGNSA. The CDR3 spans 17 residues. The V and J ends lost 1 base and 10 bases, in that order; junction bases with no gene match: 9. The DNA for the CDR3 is TGTGCCAGCAGCTTAGGTAGGACTAGCGGGGGGTCATGGGAGCAGTTCTTC. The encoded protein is CASSLGRTSGGSWEQFF.

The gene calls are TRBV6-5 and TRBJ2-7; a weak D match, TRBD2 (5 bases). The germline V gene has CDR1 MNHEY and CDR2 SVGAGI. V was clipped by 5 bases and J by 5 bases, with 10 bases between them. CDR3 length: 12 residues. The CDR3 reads CASSPAGHEQYF. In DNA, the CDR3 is TGTGCCAGCAGTCCGGCGGGTCACGAGCAGTACTTC.

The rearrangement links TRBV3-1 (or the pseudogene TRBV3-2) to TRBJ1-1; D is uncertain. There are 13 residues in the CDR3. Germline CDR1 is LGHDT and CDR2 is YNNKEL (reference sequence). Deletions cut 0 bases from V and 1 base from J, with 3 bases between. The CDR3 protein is CASSQDRNTEAFF. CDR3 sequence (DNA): TGTGCCAGCAGCCAAGACAGGAACACTGAAGCTTTCTTT.

The CDR3 sequence: CASSPELAGAYNEQFF. The CDR3 region has the DNA TGTGCCAGCAGCCCTGAACTAGCGGGGGCCTACAATGAGCAGTTCTTC. V gene TRBV5-4 combines with J gene TRBJ2-1; 11 nucleotides line up with TRBD2. J gave up 2 bases and V 4 bases, and 5 bases lay outside the gene matches. Per the germline V gene, CDR1 is SGHNT and CDR2 is YYREEE (reference sequence). The CDR3 loop spans 16 amino acids.

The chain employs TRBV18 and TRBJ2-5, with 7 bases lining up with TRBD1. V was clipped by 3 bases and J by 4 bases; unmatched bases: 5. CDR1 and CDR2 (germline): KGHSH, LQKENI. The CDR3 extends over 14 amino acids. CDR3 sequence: CASSPYDRAETQYF. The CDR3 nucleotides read TGTGCCAGCTCACCTTATGACAGGGCAGAGACCCAGTACTTC.

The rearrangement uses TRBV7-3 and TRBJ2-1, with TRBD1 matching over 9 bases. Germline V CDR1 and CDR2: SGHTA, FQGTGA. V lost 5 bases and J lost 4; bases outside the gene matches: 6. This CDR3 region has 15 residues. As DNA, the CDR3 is TGTGCCAGCAGCCTGACAGGGGGGTCATACAATGAGCAGTTCTTC. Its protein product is CASSLTGGSYNEQFF.

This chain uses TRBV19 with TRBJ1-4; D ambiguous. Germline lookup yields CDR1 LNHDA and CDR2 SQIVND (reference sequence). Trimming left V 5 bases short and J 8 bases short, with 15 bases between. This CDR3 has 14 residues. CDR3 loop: CASSHPTQPEKLFF. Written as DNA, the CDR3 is TGTGCCAGTAGTCATCCTACACAGCCCGAAAAACTGTTTTTT.

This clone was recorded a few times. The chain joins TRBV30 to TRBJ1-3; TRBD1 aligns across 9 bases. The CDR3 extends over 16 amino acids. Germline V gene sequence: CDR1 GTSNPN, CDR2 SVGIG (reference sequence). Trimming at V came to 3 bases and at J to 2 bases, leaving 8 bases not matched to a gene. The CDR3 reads CAWSRDRVSTGNTIYF. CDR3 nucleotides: TGTGCCTGGAGCCGGGACAGGGTCAGCACTGGAAACACCATATATTTT.

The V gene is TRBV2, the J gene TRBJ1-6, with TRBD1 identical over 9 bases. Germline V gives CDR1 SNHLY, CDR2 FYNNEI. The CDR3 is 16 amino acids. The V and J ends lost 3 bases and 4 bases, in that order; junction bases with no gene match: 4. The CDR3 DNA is TGTGCCAGCAGTGAGACAGGGGGGCCGTATAATTCACCCCTCCACTTT. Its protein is CASSETGGPYNSPLHF.

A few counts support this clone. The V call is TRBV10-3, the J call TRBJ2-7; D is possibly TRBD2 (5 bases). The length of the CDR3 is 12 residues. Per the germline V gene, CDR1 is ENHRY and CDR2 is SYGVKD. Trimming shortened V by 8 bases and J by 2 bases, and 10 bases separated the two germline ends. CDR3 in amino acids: CAIRGSPYEQYF. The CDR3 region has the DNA TGTGCCATCCGAGGGAGTCCCTACGAGCAGTACTTC.

The CDR3 region has the DNA TGCGCCAGCAGCTTGGGGAAAGGCGGGGGGGCCTCCGATACGCAGTATTTT. This translates into CASSLGKGGGASDTQYF. This chain links TRBV5-1 with TRBJ2-3; 9 bases agree with TRBD2. Germline V gene sequence: CDR1 SGHRS, CDR2 YFSETQ. The CDR3 extends over 17 amino acids. The junction had 11 bases not matched to a gene; V was cut back by 0 bases and J by 6 bases.